This T cell receptor (beta chain) was captured in a study of regulatory T cells in long-lasting Graves disease. Building of the TCR beta libraries involved iRepertoire HTBI primers and Arm-PCR of CDR3 regions. TCRdb reanalysed the multiplex PCR reads using MiXCR and keeps one entry per CDR3 protein. This table has some 330,000 distinct CDR3 sequences, approximately 12% appearing once. V lost 0 bases and J 7 bases, leaving 11 bases between the germline ends. The germline V gene has CDR1 SGHRS and CDR2 YFSETQ. CDR3 length: 14 residues. As to time point: newly diagnosed GD, antithyroid drugs for less than 3 months. The TCR library was prepared using RNA isolated from PBMCs. These data were likewise used in another study, on T cells in Graves' hyperthyroidism and ophthalmopathy. As that study records: Carried out on the TCR CDR3, a first-round RT-PCR used the HTBI primer set.

The source is a woman aged 18 to 35 with Graves disease. The rearrangement links TRBV5-1 to TRBJ1-5; D gene uncertain. This specimen was peripheral blood mononuclear cells (PBMCs), taken at new diagnosis, from a patient treated with antithyroid drugs. CDR3 bases: TGCGCCAGCAGCTTGGTCGGGGATGGACAGCCCCAGCATTTT. Translated, it gives CASSLVGDGQPQHF. Drawing the rest from reference TRBV5-1 and TRBJ1-5, the complete variable domain is KAGVTQTPRYLIKTRGQQVTLSCSPISGHRSVSWYQQTPGQGLQFLFEYFSETQRNKGNFPGRFSGRQFSNSRSEMNVSTLELGDSALYLCASSLVGDGQPQHFGDGTRLSIL.